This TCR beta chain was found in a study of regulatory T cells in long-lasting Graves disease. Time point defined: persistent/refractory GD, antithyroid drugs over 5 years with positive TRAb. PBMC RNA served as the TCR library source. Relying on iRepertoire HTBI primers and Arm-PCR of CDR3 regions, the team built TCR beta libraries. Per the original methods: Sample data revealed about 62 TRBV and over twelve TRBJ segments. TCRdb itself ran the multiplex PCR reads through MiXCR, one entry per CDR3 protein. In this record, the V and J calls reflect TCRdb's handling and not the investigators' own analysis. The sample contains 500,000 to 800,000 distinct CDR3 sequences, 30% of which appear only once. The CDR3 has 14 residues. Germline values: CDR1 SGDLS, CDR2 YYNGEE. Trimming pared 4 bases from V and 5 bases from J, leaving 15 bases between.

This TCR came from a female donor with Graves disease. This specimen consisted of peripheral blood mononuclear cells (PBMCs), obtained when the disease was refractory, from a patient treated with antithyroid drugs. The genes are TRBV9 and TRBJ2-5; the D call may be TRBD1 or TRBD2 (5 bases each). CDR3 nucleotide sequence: TGTGCCAGCAGCCCCCAGCCTGAGGGGGAGACCCAGTACTTC. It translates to CASSPQPEGETQYF.